Below, one TCR beta chain is given with its context. Its antigen is as yet unknown. Assay: immunoSEQ multiplex PCR; the TCRdb copy retains only in-frame clones and omits some. This sample carries under 140,000 clones, around nine tenths of them seen once, and the ten largest clones take around 3%. This specimen belongs to a study of T cell responses to AZD1222 COVID-19 vaccine. Findings of the study overall: Reports indicate that nearly half of spike-specific TCRs are directed at unmutated variant regions.

V was clipped by 0 bases and J by 8 bases, with 10 bases between them. CDR3 length: 13 amino acids. Germline V gives CDR1 LGHDT, CDR2 YNNKEL (reference sequence). This receptor was taken from an adult in good health. The source was peripheral blood, collected on day 0 of AZD1222 vaccination. The chain joins TRBV3-1 (or the pseudogene TRBV3-2) to TRBJ1-2; D remains unclear. CDR3 bases: TGTGCCAGCAGCCAAGAGAACCCCATGGGCTACACCTTC. It translates to CASSQENPMGYTF.